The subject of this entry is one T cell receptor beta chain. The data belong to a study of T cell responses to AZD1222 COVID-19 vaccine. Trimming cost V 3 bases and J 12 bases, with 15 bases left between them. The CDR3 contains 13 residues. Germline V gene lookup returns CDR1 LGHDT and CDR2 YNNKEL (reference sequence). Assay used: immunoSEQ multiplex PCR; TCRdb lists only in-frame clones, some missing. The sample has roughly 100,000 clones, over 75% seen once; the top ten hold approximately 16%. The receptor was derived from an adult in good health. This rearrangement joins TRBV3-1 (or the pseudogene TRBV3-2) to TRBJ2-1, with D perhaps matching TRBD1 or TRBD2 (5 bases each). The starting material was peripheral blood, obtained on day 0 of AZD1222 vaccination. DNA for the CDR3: TGTGCCAGCAGCCAGGTTCCGGGACGGGGGCAGTTCTTC. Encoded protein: CASSQVPGRGQFF.